This T cell receptor (beta chain) was recorded in a study of human T cells and chemical hapten exposure. At the level of the study: Sensitization used 2% DPC on around 2 cm by around 2 cm upper inner arm skin. Patch tests of 0.01% DPC on the upper back were read at 6 days.

TCRdb itself ran the RACE reads through MiXCR, one entry per CDR3 protein. The data contain around 110,000 distinct CDR3 sequences, roughly an eighth of them singletons. The CDR3 is made up of 11 amino acids. The V gene lost 6 bases and the J gene lost 2 bases, with 8 bases spanning the gap. CDR1 is SQVTM and CDR2 is ANQGSEA in the germline V gene. Specified time point: pre-sensitization, week 0. Sample treatment: therapeutic diphenylcyclopropenone sensitization with weekly scalp DPC. Here the sequenced sample was whole blood, taken in connection with sensitization to the hapten diphenylcyclopropenone (DPC). The chain is built from TRBV29-1 and TRBJ2-7; D ambiguous. This TCR derives from a woman aged 50 to 60 with alopecia areata. Some clones in this sample may be carry-over from other donors' samples. CDR3 protein: CSVQLAYEQYF. CDR3 DNA: TGCAGCGTCCAACTCGCCTACGAGCAGTACTTC.